This T cell receptor (beta chain) was identified in a study of blood T cell repertoires in COVID-19. Study-level information: Whether acute or convalescent, the COVID-19 samples came from the United States, Italy and Spain. Sources were T cells, B-cell-depleted T cells, or PBMCs; the material itself was cDNA or gDNA.

Under the authors' procedure: Estimates of nucleated cell counts were drawn from the amplification of reference gene primers. The method was immunoSEQ multiplex PCR; TCRdb's version includes in-frame clones alone and lacks a portion of them. The DNA was the basis for D and trimming; V, J and clone size are from that table. This table holds around 150,000 clones, 76% found once. The sequence derives from a woman older than 75 with acute or convalescent COVID-19. Material for sequencing was peripheral blood.

CDR3 protein: CASSGGGTFNEQFF. The CDR3 bases are TGTGCCAGCAGCGGAGGGGGTACCTTCAATGAGCAGTTCTTC. This rearrangement joins TRBV9 to TRBJ2-1; a weak D match, TRBD1 (6 bases). The V end lost 3 bases, the J end lost 6 bases, and 13 bases lay between the germline ends. The CDR3 is 14 amino acids. The V gene's germline CDR1 is SGDLS and CDR2 YYNGEE.